The present entry profiles one T cell receptor (beta chain) with its context. RNA, at about 0.45 to 1 ug, was reverse transcribed with random hexamers. TCRdb re-called the immunoSEQ multiplex PCR reads with MiXCR, one entry per CDR3 protein. The sample holds 150,000 or so distinct CDR3 sequences, approximately 95% seen once. This record comes from a study of CD8 T cells in Susac syndrome. The CDR3 runs 16 residues. Looked up from germline, CDR1 is DFQATT and CDR2 is SNEGSKA (reference sequence). J gave up 5 bases and V 1 base, and 5 bases lay outside the gene matches. The V and J genes are TRBV20-1 and TRBJ2-3; 14 bases match TRBD2. The sample taken for sequencing was CD4+ T cells from PBMCs. This receptor was obtained from a human donor with Susac syndrome. DNA for the CDR3: TGCAGTGCTAGAGCTGGGACTAGCGGGGGAATAGATACGCAGTATTTT. This gives the protein CSARAGTSGGIDTQYF.